This T cell receptor (beta chain) was found in a study of persistence of HIV-infected CD4 T cells. An overlapping HIV-1 Gag peptide pool stimulated these cells at about 0.94 ug/peptide/mL. Memory cells lacking CD40L and CD69 with high CD45RO were sorted. Sequencing used immunoSEQ version 4 in survey mode. Genomic DNA was diluted to 9 to 10 ng/uL, up to 1 ug per sample. TCRdb keeps only in-frame clones here, not all; method: immunoSEQ multiplex PCR. In the table there are about 40,000 clones, roughly 74% of which are singletons. In the case of this clone: The antigen is unknown.

The CDR3 runs 11 residues. Germline V gene sequence: CDR1 MNHEY, CDR2 SVGAGI. V was pared by 5 bases and J by 8 bases, with 7 bases between. Sequences were derived from CD4+ T cells sorted from PBMCs after roughly 20-hour stimulation, sampled from a patient who received antiretroviral therapy. The receptor was derived from an adult man with HIV who was CMV-seropositive. The chain uses TRBV6-5 and TRBJ2-1, with D hard to call. The chain's CDR3 is CASSQRHEQFF. Written as DNA, the CDR3 is TGTGCCAGCAGTCAACGCCATGAGCAGTTCTTC.